These 6 T cell receptor beta chains were all obtained from the same sample, sequenced in a study of shared clonotypes between healthy human individuals. TCRdb's copy holds only in-frame clones and misses some; the assay was immunoSEQ multiplex PCR. This sample has about 2.4 million clones, with 93% found just once. The sequencing sample was made of naive CD4+ T cells from PBMCs. Subset denoted: CD45RA+ positively selected. The source of these receptors is a young man in good health. Some clones in this sample may be carry-over from other donors' samples.

The chain employs TRBV21-1 and TRBJ2-7; the DNA was not compared with TRBD1, the D call given in the table. TRBV21-1 represents a pseudogene. The CDR3 consists of 13 residues. The CDR3 region is CASPDRGTYEQYF. The CDR3 nucleotides are TGTGCCAGCCCGGACAGGGGAACCTACGAGCAGTACTTC.

In its sample, this clone was seen once. The chain carries TRBV4-1 and TRBJ2-3, with 7 bases aligning to TRBD2. J lost 2 bases, V lost 0 bases, and 8 bases had no gene match. The CDR3 totals 17 residues. The germline CDR1 and CDR2 sequences are MGHRA and YSYEKL. CDR3 DNA sequence: TGCGCCAGCAGCCAAGATCTTGGGGAGGGTATCACAGATACGCAGTATTTT. It codes for CASSQDLGEGITDTQYF.

The chain employs TRBV10-3 and TRBJ2-7, with 9 bases that match TRBD1. CDR3 length: 14 residues. Per germline, CDR1 ENHRY and CDR2 SYGVKD. V was clipped by 6 bases and J by 5 bases; unmatched bases: 8. The CDR3 protein is CAIRLQGALDEQYF. The CDR3 bases are TGTGCCATCAGATTACAGGGGGCGCTTGACGAGCAGTACTTC.

V usage is TRBV19 and J usage is TRBJ2-3; 8 bases agree with TRBD1. CDR1 is LNHDA and CDR2 is SQIVND in the germline V gene (reference sequence). The CDR3 has 14 amino acids. The V and J ends lost 6 bases and 1 base, in that order; junction bases with no gene match: 3. This chain's CDR3 is CASRSDRGTDTQYF. The CDR3 nucleotides read TGTGCCAGTAGATCGGACAGGGGCACAGATACGCAGTATTTT.

The V and J genes are TRBV2 and TRBJ2-5; TRBD1 is a possible D gene (6 bases). Germline V gene sequence: CDR1 SNHLY, CDR2 FYNNEI. Trimming removed 6 bases at V and 5 bases at J, with 22 bases between. CDR3 size: 16 residues. CDR3 region: CASSGSGRGVFETQYF. In DNA, the CDR3 is TGTGCCAGCAGCGGGTCGGGCAGGGGTGTATTTGAGACCCAGTACTTC.

Turning to this clone: This sample also contains other DNA sequences that code for the same CDR3. V and J are TRBV2 and TRBJ1-4; no definite D call. The CDR3 runs 14 residues. V was pared by 3 bases and J by 5 bases, with 10 bases between. Germline V CDR1 and CDR2: SNHLY, FYNNEI. This CDR3 is CASSEGRFNEKLFF. CDR3 coding DNA: TGTGCCAGCAGTGAGGGGAGATTCAATGAAAAACTGTTTTTT.